Sequencing of this TCR beta chain was carried out in a study of blood T cells in healthy people across ages. This clonotype was observed a handful of times. PCR was performed a second time for roughly 7 to 11 cycles using a sample-barcoded 5' primer and a J-beta primer mix. TCRdb fed the 5' RACE reads into MiXCR, producing one record per CDR3 protein. The repertoire consists of 800,000 or so distinct CDR3 sequences, with just under 25% occurring once and the leading ten covering approximately 4%. V lost 0 bases and J lost 4, with 15 bases in between. CDR3 length equals 15 residues. The germline V gene encodes CDR1 DFQATT and CDR2 SNEGSKA (reference sequence). These same records also appear under a second study, on T cells of mothers and their children.

Sequencing input: blood. The genes are TRBV20-1 and TRBJ2-5, with D perhaps matching TRBD1 (6 bases). This TCR came from a boy aged 10-17 years in good health. The CDR3 here is CSARDGGLKSETQYF. CDR3 DNA: TGCAGTGCTAGAGATGGGGGCCTCAAATCAGAGACCCAGTACTTC.